These 26 T cell receptor beta chains were all obtained from the same sample, sequenced in a study of regulatory T cells in long-lasting Graves disease. Stated time point: newly diagnosed GD, antithyroid drugs for less than 3 months. From PBMCs, RNA was extracted and then used to make the TCR library. CDR3-region Arm-PCR and iRepertoire HTBI primers produced the TCR beta libraries. TCRdb passed the multiplex PCR reads through MiXCR, listing each CDR3 protein once. Seen here are a few hundred thousand distinct CDR3 sequences, roughly 19% observed once, and the top ten hold 10% to 15%. The same sample was also used in a study of T cells in Graves' hyperthyroidism and ophthalmopathy.

The sequences come from peripheral blood mononuclear cells (PBMCs), collected at new diagnosis, from a patient treated with antithyroid drugs. Receptor source: a woman aged 25 to 39 with Graves disease.

This rearrangement joins TRBV30 to TRBJ2-4; 8 nucleotides line up with TRBD2. The CDR3 has 17 amino acids. Unmatched junction bases numbered 23, after V lost 3 bases and J lost 13 bases. CDR1 is GTSNPN, CDR2 SVGIG, per germline (reference sequence). DNA for the CDR3: TGTGCCTGGAGCCCCTTCGGGGGGGTTTGGACAAAAACGGCCCAGTACTTC. It is translated as CAWSPFGGVWTKTAQYF.

The table lists this clonotype with many counts. This chain uses TRBV18 with TRBJ2-2; D is unclear. Looked up from germline, CDR1 is KGHSH and CDR2 is LQKENI. V was clipped by 2 bases and J by 5 bases, with 3 bases between them. The CDR3 totals 12 residues. For the CDR3, the DNA is TGTGCCAGCTCACCAGGGACCGGGGAGCTGTTTTTT. This codes for CASSPGTGELFF.

This clonotype was detected many times. The rearrangement links TRBV19 to TRBJ2-6, with 11 bases fitting TRBD1. This CDR3 is built from 17 residues. Germline values: CDR1 LNHDA, CDR2 SQIVND (reference sequence). Germline trimming cut 8 bases from V and 2 bases from J; bases unmatched to any gene: 8. This CDR3 is CASSPGTGGPGANVLTF. The CDR3 DNA is TGTGCCAGTTCACCCGGGACAGGGGGTCCTGGGGCCAACGTCCTGACTTTC.

The table lists this clonotype with a few counts. This chain links TRBV10-1 with TRBJ2-2; D may be TRBD1 (6 bases). CDR3 length equals 15 residues. The V end was cut by 3 bases, the J end by 5 bases, with 13 bases between. The germline CDR1 and CDR2 sequences are WNHNN and SYGVQD (reference sequence). CDR3 region: CASSDTGSATGELFF. The CDR3 nucleotides read TGCGCCAGCAGTGATACAGGGTCCGCTACCGGGGAGCTGTTTTTT.

This clonotype was found many times. J is TRBJ2-7 and V is TRBV2, with D hard to call. The germline V gene has CDR1 SNHLY and CDR2 FYNNEI. Trimming stripped 2 bases from V and 7 bases from J, with 21 bases between. This CDR3 comprises 16 residues. The CDR3 DNA is TGTGCCAGCAGTGAATTGTTTGGAACATCCTTTAGAGAGCAGTACTTC. This translates into CASSELFGTSFREQYF.

This clonotype was seen ten or more times. This rearrangement joins TRBV5-1 to TRBJ1-3; a weak D match, TRBD1 (6 bases). The CDR3 loop spans 18 amino acids. Trimming took 2 bases from V and 1 from J, leaving 19 bases between them. Germline CDR1 is SGHRS and CDR2 is YFSETQ. In DNA form, the CDR3 reads TGCGCCAGCAGCTTCCGCAGCGTGGTGGGACATTCTGGAAACACCATATATTTT. The encoded protein is CASSFRSVVGHSGNTIYF.

This clonotype came up many times. The rearrangement joins TRBV10-3 to TRBJ2-1; possibly TRBD2 for D (7 bases). The CDR3 consists of 14 residues. Between the trimmed V and J ends, which lost 5 bases and 3 bases, there was a span of 11 bases. Germline V CDR1 and CDR2: ENHRY, SYGVKD. The CDR3 loop reads CAISLGGDYNEQFF. The CDR3 nucleotides are TGTGCCATCAGTCTAGGGGGGGACTACAATGAGCAGTTCTTC.

This clonotype occurred many times. The V call is TRBV20-1, the J call TRBJ2-5; the D is unclear. The length of the CDR3 is 12 residues. Trimming shortened V by 2 bases and J by 5 bases, and 9 bases separated the two germline ends. The V gene's germline CDR1 is DFQATT and CDR2 SNEGSKA (reference sequence). CDR3 in amino acids: CSARKIAETQYF. CDR3 coding DNA: TGCAGTGCTAGAAAGATCGCGGAGACCCAGTACTTC.

V usage is TRBV11-2 and J usage is TRBJ2-7; 10 positions agree with TRBD2. This CDR3 spans 15 amino acids. Germline V gene data show CDR1 as SGHAT and CDR2 as FQNNGV. Trimming cost V 2 bases and J 2 bases; bases outside gene matches: 3. CDR3 region: CASSLSGRGTYEQYF. The CDR3 bases are TGTGCCAGCAGCTTAAGCGGGAGGGGAACCTACGAGCAGTACTTC. The full variable domain, rest sourced from reference TRBV11-2 and TRBJ2-7, is EAGVAQSPRYKIIEKRQSVAFWCNPISGHATLYWYQQILGQGPKLLIQFQNNGVVDDSQLPKDRFSAERLKGVDSTLKIQPAKLEDSAVYLCASSLSGRGTYEQYFGPGTRLTVT.

The chain is built from TRBV28 and TRBJ2-7; TRBD2 agrees at 11 bases. Losses at the gene ends were 6 bases for V and 5 bases for J; bases not matched to a gene: 6. The CDR3 consists of 14 residues. Germline V CDR1 and CDR2: MDHEN, SYDVKM. Written as DNA, the CDR3 is TGTGCCAGCAGAACTAGCGGGGGCTTTGACGAGCAGTACTTC. Translated: CASRTSGGFDEQYF.

At least ten counts were recorded for this clonotype. The rearrangement uses TRBV3-1 and TRBJ1-3; D gene ambiguous. Germline values: CDR1 LGHDT, CDR2 YNNKEL (reference sequence). V was cut by 4 bases and J by 2 bases, with 9 bases left in between. The CDR3 is 14 residues long. CDR3 in amino acids: CASSRRATGNTIYF. DNA for the CDR3: TGTGCCAGCAGCCGAAGAGCCACTGGAAACACCATATATTTT.

There are many counts of this clonotype. The J gene is TRBJ2-3, the V gene TRBV9; 12 positions match TRBD2. The germline gives CDR1 SGDLS, CDR2 YYNGEE. The trim removed 3 bases at V and 6 bases at J, leaving 5 bases unmatched. This CDR3 has 15 residues. CDR3 loop: CASSGLTSGSDTQYF. In DNA, the CDR3 is TGTGCCAGCAGCGGGCTGACTAGCGGGAGCGATACGCAGTATTTT.

This clonotype came up many times. The chain links TRBV5-1 to TRBJ1-4; D gene uncertain. Germline V gene data show CDR1 as SGHRS and CDR2 as YFSETQ. The CDR3 has 17 amino acids. Deletions cut 4 bases from V and 1 base from J, with 17 bases between. The CDR3 spells CASSPLIDGGTNEKLFF. CDR3 DNA: TGCGCCAGCAGCCCTCTCATCGACGGAGGAACTAATGAAAAACTGTTTTTT. The full variable domain, in which reference TRBV5-1 and TRBJ1-4 provide the parts outside the CDR3, is KAGVTQTPRYLIKTRGQQVTLSCSPISGHRSVSWYQQTPGQGLQFLFEYFSETQRNKGNFPGRFSGRQFSNSRSEMNVSTLELGDSALYLCASSPLIDGGTNEKLFFGSGTQLSVL.

Ten or more counts support this clonotype. The CDR3 coding sequence is TGTGCCAGCAGTTACAACAGGATGAACACTGAAGCTTTCTTT. Protein product: CASSYNRMNTEAFF. This chain uses TRBV6-5 with TRBJ1-1, with D perhaps matching TRBD1 (5 bases). Per the germline V gene, CDR1 is MNHEY and CDR2 is SVGAGI. CDR3 length equals 14 residues. V gave up 2 bases and J gave up 0 bases, with 7 bases separating them.

This chain uses TRBV11-3 with TRBJ1-2, with 7 bases that match TRBD1. Germline V lookup: CDR1 SGHNT, CDR2 YENEEA. This CDR3 contains 16 residues. V was pared by 5 bases and J by 0 bases, with 9 bases of the junction left unmatched. CDR3 in DNA: TGTGCCAGCAGCCCACAGGGGCGGACGACTAACTATGGCTACACCTTC. Protein: CASSPQGRTTNYGYTF.

This clonotype was recorded at least ten times. The chain recombines TRBV2 with TRBJ1-1; no clear D gene. The CDR3 is made up of 10 amino acids. Trimming took 8 bases from V and 4 from J, leaving 5 bases between them. Germline CDR1 is SNHLY and CDR2 is FYNNEI. CDR3 sequence: CASWVTEAFF. CDR3 sequence (DNA): TGTGCCAGCTGGGTCACTGAAGCTTTCTTT.

This clonotype occurred many times. This CDR3 reads CASSYSRIEGTPLTQPQHF. The CDR3 bases are TGTGCCAGCAGTTACTCGAGGATTGAAGGGACCCCATTAACACAGCCCCAGCATTTT. The chain recombines TRBV6-2 or TRBV6-3 with TRBJ1-5, with a possible D match to TRBD1 (5 bases). V shed 0 bases and J shed 7 bases, with 25 bases lying between them. Germline V gene lookup returns CDR1 MNHEY and CDR2 SVGEGT. This CDR3 spans 19 amino acids.

This clonotype was observed a handful of times. V gene TRBV5-4 combines with J gene TRBJ2-2; weak D call: TRBD2 (6 bases). CDR3 length: 16 residues. Trimming took 1 base from V and 6 from J, leaving 16 bases between them. The V gene's germline CDR1 is SGHNT and CDR2 YYREEE (reference sequence). For the CDR3, the DNA is TGTGCCAGCAGCTTGCCACCGGGGGAAGGGGCCGGGGAGCTGTTTTTT. Its protein is CASSLPPGEGAGELFF.

This clonotype was seen ten or more times. J is TRBJ2-7 and V is TRBV11-2, with 12 bases lining up with TRBD1. Germline values: CDR1 SGHAT, CDR2 FQNNGV. V shed 4 bases, J shed 7 bases, and the junction held 11 bases outside the gene matches. The length of the CDR3 is 16 residues. In DNA form, the CDR3 reads TGTGCCAGCAGCTCGATCCTGGGACAGGGGGCGCGTGAGCAGTACTTC. Translated, it gives CASSSILGQGAREQYF.

This clonotype was seen ten or more times. V usage is TRBV19 and J usage is TRBJ2-7, with TRBD1 matching 7 bases. Germline V gene lookup returns CDR1 LNHDA and CDR2 SQIVND (reference sequence). V shed 6 bases, J shed 6 bases, and the junction held 11 bases outside the gene matches. CDR3 length equals 14 residues. In DNA form, the CDR3 reads TGTGCCAGTAGCTCGACAGGGACCCTCCGCGAGCAGTACTTC. Translated, it gives CASSSTGTLREQYF.

The sample holds a few counts of this clonotype. The rearrangement joins TRBV6-5 to TRBJ1-3; weak D call: TRBD1 (5 bases). The CDR3 sequence is 16 residues long. V was trimmed by 2 bases and J by 3 bases, leaving 14 bases between them. CDR1 MNHEY and CDR2 SVGAGI come from the germline V gene. The CDR3 sequence is CASSYALDSSGNTIYF. The CDR3, as DNA: TGTGCCAGCAGTTACGCACTCGACAGCAGTGGAAACACCATATATTTT.

CDR3 loop: CASRPGLAGLRNNEQFF. The CDR3 nucleotides read TGTGCCAGTAGGCCGGGACTAGCGGGGCTAAGGAACAATGAGCAGTTCTTC. This chain uses TRBV19 with TRBJ2-1; 13 positions agree with TRBD2. CDR3 length: 17 amino acids. Trimming cost V 6 bases and J 5 bases; bases outside gene matches: 10. The germline V gene encodes CDR1 LNHDA and CDR2 SQIVND (reference sequence).

This clonotype was seen ten or more times. This CDR3 reads CASQEEGPRNTQYF. As DNA, the CDR3 is TGTGCCAGCCAAGAGGAGGGGCCCCGGAATACGCAGTATTTT. The chain recombines TRBV12-3 or TRBV12-4 with TRBJ2-3, with D possibly TRBD2 on 6 matching bases. The V end lost 8 bases, the J end lost 7 bases, and 19 bases lay between the germline ends. The CDR3 sequence is 14 residues long.

This clonotype was recorded a few times. The chain is built from TRBV20-1 and TRBJ1-5, with D possibly TRBD1 on 5 matching bases. Trimming stripped 3 bases from V and 2 bases from J, with 11 bases between. The germline V gene has CDR1 DFQATT and CDR2 SNEGSKA (reference sequence). The CDR3 is 14 residues long. CDR3 loop: CSARGGGGNQPQHF. The CDR3 DNA follows: TGCAGTGCTAGGGGGGGGGGAGGCAATCAGCCCCAGCATTTT.

A word on this clonotype: Since a much larger clone is just one base distant, this may be a read error. The J gene is TRBJ1-2, the V gene TRBV6-5, with 8 nucleotides matching TRBD1. The CDR3 totals 16 residues. Germline V gene sequence: CDR1 MNHEY, CDR2 SVGAGI. DNA of the CDR3: TGTGCCAGCAGTTACCTAAGCAGGGGGCCGAATTATGTCTACACCTTC. As protein: CASSYLSRGPNYVYTF.

The sample holds many counts of this clonotype. The chain uses TRBV20-1 and TRBJ2-1; weak D call: TRBD2 (5 bases). The CDR3 is 14 residues long. V was shortened by 6 bases and J by 2 bases, with 14 bases between the two germline ends. The V gene's germline CDR1 is DFQATT and CDR2 SNEGSKA (reference sequence). The CDR3 DNA follows: TGCAGTGCCACCCCCGGGGTCCCCTACAATGAGCAGTTCTTC. Its protein product is CSATPGVPYNEQFF.